Below, one TCR beta chain is given with its context. Its antigen remains unknown. Use of 60 Vbeta and 13 Jbeta primers characterized the PCR. Clones were read by immunoSEQ multiplex PCR, and TCRdb kept only the in-frame ones, dropping some. The table includes about 120,000 clones, roughly 80% detected once. The germline CDR1 and CDR2 sequences are SQVTM and ANQGSEA. This CDR3 has 15 amino acids. V gave up 4 bases and J gave up 5 bases; unmatched junction bases: 8. This sample was taken from a study of cytomegalovirus exposure and HLA in healthy donors. Whole-study findings and limits: Data from an earlier analysis indicated that most TCR beta V segments were productive either about 87% or about 30% of the time. Specific recognition of CMV antigens was confirmed in vitro for a few chains (all CMV-associated). Relative to the approximately 680-donor mean, N-insertions were reportedly fewer in an Asian-associated ancestry cluster in a later analysis.

The specimen sequenced was PBMCs. The origin of this receptor is a man aged 25-45 years in good health and CMV-seropositive. V usage is TRBV29-1 and J usage is TRBJ2-2, with 9 bases lining up with TRBD1. The CDR3 spells CSVVLGTGYTGELFF. The DNA for the CDR3 is TGCAGCGTTGTCCTGGGGACAGGGTATACCGGGGAGCTGTTTTTT.